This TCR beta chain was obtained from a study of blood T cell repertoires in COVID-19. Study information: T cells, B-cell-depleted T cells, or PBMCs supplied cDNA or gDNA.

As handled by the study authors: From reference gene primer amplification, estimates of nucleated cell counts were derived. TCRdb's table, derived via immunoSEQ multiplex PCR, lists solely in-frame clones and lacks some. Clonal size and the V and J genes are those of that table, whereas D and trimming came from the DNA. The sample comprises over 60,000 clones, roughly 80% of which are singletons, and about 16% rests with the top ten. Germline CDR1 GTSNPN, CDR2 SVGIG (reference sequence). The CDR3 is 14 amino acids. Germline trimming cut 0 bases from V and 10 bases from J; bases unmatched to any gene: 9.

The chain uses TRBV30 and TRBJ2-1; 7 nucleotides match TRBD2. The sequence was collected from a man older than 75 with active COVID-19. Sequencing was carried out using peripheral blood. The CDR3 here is CAWSVTGGSGEQFF. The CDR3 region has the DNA TGTGCCTGGAGTGTAACGGGAGGATCCGGGGAGCAGTTCTTC.